The present entry profiles one T cell receptor (beta chain) with its context. Its cognate antigen is unknown. V was pared by 4 bases and J by 4 bases, with 4 bases of the junction left unmatched. The CDR3 is 14 residues long. Looked up from germline, CDR1 is SGHDN and CDR2 is FVKESK. This entry comes from a study of T-cell reconstitution after alpha-beta-depleted transplantation in children. Preparation of the TCRbeta library involved a method that used unique molecular identifiers. TCRdb re-analysed the PCR reads in MiXCR, keeping a single row per CDR3 protein. The sample yields about 300,000 distinct CDR3 sequences, around a tenth seen once. The study, taken as a whole, reports: Newly produced T cells mostly accounted for T-cell counts and diversity one year post-transplant. Surviving recipient T cells and thymic progenitors accounted for the high day-60 TCRbeta diversity observed in some patients.

The sequenced sample was PBMCs, obtained before TCRalphabeta/CD19-depleted stem cell transplant. The rearrangement links TRBV14 to TRBJ2-4; 7 nucleotides agree with TRBD1. This receptor was identified in a boy under two years old with acute myeloid leukemia, due to receive a stem cell transplant. The CDR3 region has the DNA TGTGCCAGCAGCCCCGACAGGGCAAAAAACATTCAGTACTTC. It yields the protein CASSPDRAKNIQYF. The entire variable domain, with the rest obtained from reference TRBV14 and TRBJ2-4, is as follows: EAGVTQFPSHSVIEKGQTVTLRCDPISGHDNLYWYRRVMGKEIKFLLHFVKESKQDESGMPNNRFLAERTGGTYSTLKVQPAELEDSGVYFCASSPDRAKNIQYFGAGTRLSVL.